This record looks at one T cell receptor beta chain sequence and its context. Its antigen is still unknown. The CDR3 length is 16 residues. Germline-derived CDR1 and CDR2 are SGHNT and YYREEE (reference sequence). V shed 2 bases and J shed 8 bases, with 22 bases lying between them. The record originates from a study of shared clonotypes between healthy human individuals. Study observations and caveats: Clonotype sharing among donors was expected to depend on sequencing depth.

Assay runs were performed at deep level. Per the original data handling: Filtering differed since immunoSEQ provided only junctions, with no quality scores. Only in-frame clones appear in the TCRdb table, and some are missing; sequencing was by immunoSEQ multiplex PCR. That table gives V, J and clone size, and the DNA gave D and trimming. The top ten hold 0.11% of the sample, which has hundreds of thousands of clones, approximately 96% seen once. CD8 cells classed as naive were CD45RO-negative and positively selected for CCR7, excluding terminally differentiated effector memory CD45RA+ cells. The sequenced sample consisted of naive CD8+ T cells sorted from blood. The TCR comes from a woman aged 25 to 39 in good health. The genes are TRBV5-4 and TRBJ1-1; maybe TRBD1 (5 bases). The CDR3: CASSLAGLPSEGEAFF. The DNA of the CDR3 is TGTGCCAGCAGCTTAGCGGGACTACCCTCCGAAGGAGAAGCTTTCTTT.